This entry describes one T cell receptor beta chain. One junction end disagrees with the germline gene, perhaps due to a read error. CDR1 is SGHRS and CDR2 is YFSETQ in the germline V gene. The CDR3 loop spans 14 amino acids. This specimen comes from a study of blood T cell repertoires in COVID-19. Authors' processing steps: Estimates of nucleated cell counts were drawn from the amplification of reference gene primers. Clones were read by immunoSEQ multiplex PCR, and TCRdb kept only the in-frame ones, dropping some. That table supplies the V and J calls and clone size; D and trimming were determined from the DNA. The sample comprises about 390,000 clones, more than 75% of which are singletons, and about 2.3% rests with the top ten.

The sequencing sample was made of peripheral blood. This receptor was identified in an older woman with COVID-19, enrolled during active disease. This chain uses TRBV5-1 with TRBJ1-3, with D uncertain. CDR3 amino acids: CASSPTGSENTIYF. The CDR3 nucleotides read TGCGCCAGCAGCCCCACGGGGTCTGAAAACACCATATATTTT.